The clone carrying this T cell receptor (beta chain) turned up a few times. What it recognizes is unknown. Using its own MiXCR run on the 5' RACE reads, TCRdb lists one record per CDR3 protein. The sample includes about 60,000 distinct CDR3 sequences, roughly 18% of them seen just once. This entry comes from a study of early T cells in non-severe SARS-CoV-2 infection. Study-level information: The input, bulk RNA from unsorted whole blood, was sequenced, and chains were unpaired. Study results and limitations: There was a bias toward anti-spike CD8 responses in VDJdb matching, which missed private and CD4 specificities.

Between the trimmed V and J ends, which lost 4 bases and 4 bases, there was a span of 15 bases. This CDR3 is built from 15 residues. Germline CDR1 KGHSH, CDR2 LQKENI. The chain carries TRBV18 and TRBJ2-3; D gene unclear. The sequence derives from an adult who was a healthcare worker with PCR-confirmed SARS-CoV-2 infection or an uninfected control (not recorded which). The material was whole blood, obtained at baseline. Here the CDR3 reads CASSQDWTSPDTQYF. The CDR3 DNA follows: TGTGCCAGCTCACAAGACTGGACCTCTCCAGATACGCAGTATTTT.